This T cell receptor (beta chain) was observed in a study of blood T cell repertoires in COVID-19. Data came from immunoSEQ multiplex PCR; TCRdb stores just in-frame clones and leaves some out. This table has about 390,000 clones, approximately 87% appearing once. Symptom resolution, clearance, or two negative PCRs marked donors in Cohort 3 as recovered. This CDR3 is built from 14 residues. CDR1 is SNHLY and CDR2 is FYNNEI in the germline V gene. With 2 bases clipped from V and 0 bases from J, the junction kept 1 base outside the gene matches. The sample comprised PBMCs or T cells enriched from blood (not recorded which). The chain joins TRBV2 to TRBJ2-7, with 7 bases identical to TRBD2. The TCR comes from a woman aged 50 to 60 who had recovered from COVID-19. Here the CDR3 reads CASSETGGSYEQYF. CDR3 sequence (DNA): TGTGCCAGCAGTGAAACGGGGGGCTCCTACGAGCAGTACTTC.